A selection of T cell receptor beta chains follows, all from one sample in a study of cytomegalovirus exposure and HLA in healthy donors. This table comes from immunoSEQ multiplex PCR, and its TCRdb copy is limited to in-frame clones, with some not included. The sample has fewer than 200,000 clones; about 86% are singletons. The sequencing input was PBMCs. Receptors were obtained from a woman in her late teens or twenties in good health and CMV-seropositive. Both conserved end residues are part of each CDR3. D genes are given only for firm matches. Only some rows state a clone size, as once, few, many or a class for expanded clones.

d_gene | abundance | j_gene | v_gene | CDR3nt | CDR3aa
TRBD1 | NA | TRBJ2-1 | TRBV5-1 | TGCGCCAGCAGGGCCGGGACAGGGGCAAATGAGCAGTTCTTC | CASRAGTGANEQFF
TRBD2 | NA | TRBJ2-3 | TRBV9 | TGTGCCAGCAGCGTTTGGAGACTAGCGGGCCCAGATACGCAGTATTTT | CASSVWRLAGPDTQYF
NA | NA | TRBJ2-3 | TRBV7-9 | TGTGCCAGCAGCTACGGGACTTTTGGCGGAGTAGATACGCAGTATTTT | CASSYGTFGGVDTQYF
NA | NA | TRBJ1-3 | TRBV4-2 | TGTGCCAGCAGCCAAGATCGAACAGGCGGAAACACCATATATTTT | CASSQDRTGGNTIYF
NA | NA | TRBJ2-7 | TRBV7-2 | TGTGCCAGCAGCTTACTGGTAGGGAGCTCCTACGAGCAGTACTTC | CASSLLVGSSYEQYF
NA | NA | TRBJ2-2 | TRBV6-5 | TGTGCCAGCAGTTACTCGATTTCCCGCGGCACCGGGGAGCTGTTTTTT | CASSYSISRGTGELFF
NA | NA | TRBJ1-5 | TRBV19 | TGTGCCAGTAGTATCTCGTCGAATCAGCCCCAGCATTTT | CASSISSNQPQHF
NA | NA | TRBJ2-7 | TRBV5-1 | TGCGCCAGCAGCCCTCCCTCCTACGAGCAGTACTTC | CASSPPSYEQYF
NA | NA | TRBJ1-5 | TRBV9 | TGTGCCAGCGCGGCGGGGGAGGGGCAGCCCCAGCATTTT | CASAAGEGQPQHF
NA | NA | TRBJ1-5 | TRBV10-2 | TGCGCCAGCAGTGAGGGGGCGACTCAGCCCCAGCATTTT | CASSEGATQPQHF
NA | NA | TRBJ2-2 | TRBV11-2 | TGTGCCAGCAGCCTAAATGCAGGGGGCGGGAGAGCAACCGGGGAGCTGTTTTTT | CASSLNAGGGRATGELFF
NA | NA | TRBJ2-7 | TRBV6-6 | TGTGCCAGCAGGGACTTTCGGAAACTTTCCTACGAGCAGTACTTC | CASRDFRKLSYEQYF
TRBD2 | once | TRBJ2-1 | TRBV5-1 | TGCGCCAGCAGCTTAGGGACTAGCGGGGCCCTAAACAATGAGCAGTTCTTC | CASSLGTSGALNNEQFF
TRBD1 | NA | TRBJ1-1 | TRBV18 | TGTGCCAGCTCAAAAGGACAGGGGGCTTTCTTT | CASSKGQGAFF
NA | NA | TRBJ2-2 | TRBV5-4 | TGTGCCAGCAGCTTGGTTGACGGGACCGGGGAGCTGTTTTTT | CASSLVDGTGELFF
NA | NA | TRBJ1-1 | TRBV5-1 | TGCGCCAGCAGCATTGACAGGAACACTGAAGCTTTCTTT | CASSIDRNTEAFF
TRBD1 | NA | TRBJ2-1 | TRBV11-2 | TGTGCCAGCAGCCCCCTGGGACAGGCTTCCTACAATGAGCAGTTCTTC | CASSPLGQASYNEQFF
TRBD1 | NA | TRBJ2-5 | TRBV9 | TGTGCCAGCAGCGTGGGGCGACTCGGACAGGAAGAGACCCAGTACTTC | CASSVGRLGQEETQYF
NA | once | TRBJ2-1 | TRBV27 | TGTGCCAGCAGTGCCACAGGCCTCCCCTACAATGAGCAGTTCTTC | CASSATGLPYNEQFF
TRBD1 | NA | TRBJ1-1 | TRBV7-9 | TGTGCCAGCAGCTGGGCGACAGGGGATCTTACTGAAGCTTTCTTT | CASSWATGDLTEAFF
NA | NA | TRBJ1-5 | TRBV10-3 | TGTGCCATCAGTGACCCAGTGGCGGGATTTGGACAGCCCCAGCATTTT | CAISDPVAGFGQPQHF
NA | few | TRBJ1-2 | TRBV20-1 | TGCAGTGCTAATACGGCTAGTGGCTACACCTTC | CSANTASGYTF
TRBD1 | NA | TRBJ2-7 | TRBV4-1 | TGCGCCAGCAGCCATCCGGGACAGGGGGGCTACGAGCAGTACTTC | CASSHPGQGGYEQYF
NA | NA | TRBJ1-1 | TRBV7-9 | TGTGCCAGCAGTCAACAGGGTGTTACTGAAGCTTTCTTT | CASSQQGVTEAFF
TRBD2 | NA | TRBJ2-7 | TRBV5-6 | TGTGCCAGCAGCCGGCGGGGGGGCGTTTACGAGCAGTACTTC | CASSRRGGVYEQYF
TRBD1 | NA | TRBJ2-7 | TRBV27 | TGTGCCAGCAGTGTTCCGGACAGGCCCTACGAGCAGTACTTC | CASSVPDRPYEQYF
TRBD2 | NA | TRBJ2-7 | TRBV7-9 | TGTGCCAGCAGCTCGAGGAGACTAGCGGGGGGCCGTAGCGACGAGCAGTACTTC | CASSSRRLAGGRSDEQYF
TRBD2 | NA | TRBJ2-3 | TRBV2 | TGTGCCAGCAGTGAATATCCACGGACTAGCCCCGCGGATACGCAGTATTTT | CASSEYPRTSPADTQYF
TRBD2 | once | TRBJ2-1 | TRBV7-2 | TGTGCCAGCAGCTTAGGAGTAGCGGGGGGGCGCGAGTATAATGAGCAGTTCTTC | CASSLGVAGGREYNEQFF
NA | few | TRBJ1-2 | TRBV7-3 | TGTGCCAGCAGCCAAACAGGGTCTGGGGGCTACACCTTC | CASSQTGSGGYTF
TRBD1 | NA | TRBJ1-6 | TRBV5-1 | TGCGCCAGCAGCATACCAGTATGGGGGACAGGGACTTCACCCCTCCACTTT | CASSIPVWGTGTSPLHF
NA | once | TRBJ1-1 | TRBV18 | TGTGCCAGCTCACCCACAGGGTATTCTGAAGCTTTCTTT | CASSPTGYSEAFF
NA | few | TRBJ1-2 | TRBV6-1 | TGTGCCAGCAGTGAAGTTTTGCGGGGGGGCTACACCTTC | CASSEVLRGGYTF
TRBD2 | NA | TRBJ2-3 | TRBV19 | TGTGCCAGTACCCCTCGGGCGGGGGGGGATACGCAGTATTTT | CASTPRAGGDTQYF
TRBD1 | NA | TRBJ2-2 | TRBV7-9 | TGTGCCAGCAGGCCGGGACAGGCGTCCTCCGGGGAGCTGTTTTTT | CASRPGQASSGELFF
NA | few | TRBJ1-6 | TRBV6-1 | TGTGCCAGCAGGGACCAGGGTCGGAATTCACCCCTCCACTTT | CASRDQGRNSPLHF
NA | NA | TRBJ2-2 | TRBV7-2 | TGTGCCAGCAGCAAAGAGACCGGGGAGCTGTTTTTT | CASSKETGELFF
NA | NA | TRBJ1-4 | TRBV13 | TGTGCCAGCAGCTTGGGGCACAGTGAAAAACTGTTTTTT | CASSLGHSEKLFF
NA | NA | TRBJ1-2 | TRBV7-2 | TGTGCCAGCAGCCCCCGTAGAGGCTATGGCTACACCTTC | CASSPRRGYGYTF
NA | NA | TRBJ1-4 | TRBV5-6 | TGTGCCAGCCAGTTTGACTCTGGAAATGAAAAACTGTTTTTT | CASQFDSGNEKLFF
TRBD1 | NA | TRBJ2-5 | TRBV2 | TGTGCCAGCAGCCCGGGACAGGGCTTTGGAGAGACCCAGTACTTC | CASSPGQGFGETQYF
TRBD2 | NA | TRBJ2-3 | TRBV2 | TGTGCCAGCAGGACGGGGGGGTTATCCACAGATACGCAGTATTTT | CASRTGGLSTDTQYF
NA | NA | TRBJ1-2 | TRBV27 | TGTGCCAGCAGTTTATCGATTGCGGCAGGGGCTTCTCGAGGCTACACCTTC | CASSLSIAAGASRGYTF
NA | NA | TRBJ1-6 | TRBV7-9 | TGTGCCAGCAGCTCTCCAGGGGAATGGGGCTCACCCCTCCACTTT | CASSSPGEWGSPLHF
NA | NA | TRBJ1-5 | TRBV5-6 | TGTGCCAGCAGCTTTGGAGGGGGAGGGAGCAATCAGCCCCAGCATTTT | CASSFGGGGSNQPQHF
TRBD2 | NA | TRBJ2-5 | TRBV9 | TGTGCCAGCAGCGTAGACGGGCGGGGGGGCCTCCCAGAGACCCAGTACTTC | CASSVDGRGGLPETQYF
NA | NA | TRBJ1-5 | TRBV27 | TGTGCCAGCAGTTTCCGTAGCAATCAGCCCCAGCATTTT | CASSFRSNQPQHF
TRBD2 | NA | TRBJ2-7 | TRBV7-9 | TGTGCCAGCAGCTTCGGGACTAGCTCCTACGAGCAGTACTTC | CASSFGTSSYEQYF
NA | NA | TRBJ2-1 | TRBV13 | TGTGCCAGCAGCGGTGGGGGGGCTCGTGAGCAGTTCTTC | CASSGGGAREQFF
NA | NA | TRBJ1-1 | TRBV7-2 | TGTGCCAGCAGTCTACAGGGTTCTATCACTGAAGCTTTCTTT | CASSLQGSITEAFF
TRBD2 | NA | TRBJ2-1 | TRBV7-9 | TGTGCCAGCAGCTTCCTAGCGGGGGAATACAATGAGCAGTTCTTC | CASSFLAGEYNEQFF
NA | NA | TRBJ2-7 | TRBV7-9 | TGTGCCAGCAGCCGAGAGGGGGTGGGCGAGCAGTACTTC | CASSREGVGEQYF
NA | NA | TRBJ1-2 | TRBV29-1 | TGCAGCGTTGAAGATCTCACAGGGTACTATGGCTACACCTTC | CSVEDLTGYYGYTF
NA | few | TRBJ2-7 | TRBV2 | TGTGCCAGCAGGGCGGGACTGGGAAGGCCCTACGAGCAGTACTTC | CASRAGLGRPYEQYF
NA | many | TRBJ2-7 | TRBV11-2 | TGTGCCAGCAGCCCCGCGCGGGAGCAGTACTTC | CASSPAREQYF